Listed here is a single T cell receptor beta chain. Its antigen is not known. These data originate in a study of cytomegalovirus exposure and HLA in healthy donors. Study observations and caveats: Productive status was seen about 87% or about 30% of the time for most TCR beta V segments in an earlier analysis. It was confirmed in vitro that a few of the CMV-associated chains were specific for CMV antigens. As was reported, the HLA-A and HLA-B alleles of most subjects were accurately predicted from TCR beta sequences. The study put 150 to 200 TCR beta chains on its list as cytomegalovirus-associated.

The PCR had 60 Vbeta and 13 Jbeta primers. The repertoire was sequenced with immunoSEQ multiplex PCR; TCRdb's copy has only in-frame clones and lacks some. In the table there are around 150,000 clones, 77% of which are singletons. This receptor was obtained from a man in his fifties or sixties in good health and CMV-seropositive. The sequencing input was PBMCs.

The CDR3 region is CASTDRVGRDTQYF. The DNA for the CDR3 is TGTGCCAGCACCGACAGGGTTGGTCGAGATACGCAGTATTTT. This chain connects TRBV6-5 to TRBJ2-3; 7 bases line up with TRBD1. This CDR3 contains 14 residues. Germline trimming cut 7 bases from V and 5 bases from J; bases unmatched to any gene: 9. Germline V gene data show CDR1 as MNHEY and CDR2 as SVGAGI.